One T cell receptor beta chain is described in this entry. What it binds is unknown. This sample is drawn from a study of T cells expressing NK-cell markers. Across the study: Sequencing covered eight donors, seven HCMV-seropositive and one seronegative. Study-level findings and limits: The leading position in the CD3+CD56-NKG2C+ fraction of several donors also went to these clonotypes.

CDR1 and CDR2 (germline): LGHNA, YSLEER. This CDR3 comprises 16 residues. UMI-tagged 5'RACE template switching yielded the TCR beta cDNA. TCRdb derives one entry per CDR3 protein from the 5' RACE reads, leaving out DNA. The sample includes about 440,000 distinct CDR3 sequences. The chain joins TRBV4-3 to TRBJ2-1; TCRdb proposes TRBD1, but this gene call is untestable without DNA. Input material: blood T cells: a sorted CD56 or NKG2C T cell subset, CD4+ or CD8+ T cells, or bulk PBMC T cells (not recorded which). The source of this sequence is a woman between 18 and 75 years old in good health. CDR3 residues: CASSQETGQYYNEQFF.